The 8 T cell receptor beta chains in this list originate from one sample, sequenced in a study of cytomegalovirus exposure and HLA in healthy donors (dated 2017 in TCRdb). Libraries were prepared through the immunoSEQ multiplex PCR assay. TCRdb retrieved this table from immuneACCESS and kept in-frame rearrangements only. Not all clones are present; in checked studies, unresolved V genes account for under half, and no reason is known for the remainder. The sample includes over 200,000 clones, with roughly 91% observed a single time. About 2% of the sample belongs to the ten largest clones. Specimen: PBMCs. All receptors derive from a woman younger than 30 in good health and CMV-seropositive.

The sample holds a few counts of this clone. The V gene is TRBV2, the J gene TRBJ2-7; D gene unclear. V lost 0 bases and J lost 0, with 6 bases in between. The length of the CDR3 is 14 residues. Germline V gives CDR1 SNHLY, CDR2 FYNNEI. CDR3 sequence (DNA): TGTGCCAGCAGTGAAGCGCCAGACTCCTACGAGCAGTACTTC. This sequence encodes CASSEAPDSYEQYF.

The chain recombines TRBV19 with TRBJ2-7; 10 nucleotides agree with TRBD2. The CDR3 is 13 amino acids. V was clipped by 8 bases and J by 1 base; unmatched bases: 2. Germline loops: CDR1 LNHDA, CDR2 SQIVND (reference sequence). DNA of the CDR3: TGTGCCAGTGGACTAGCGGAGTCCTACGAGCAGTACTTC. Translating it yields CASGLAESYEQYF.

The chain combines TRBV19 with TRBJ2-7, with 7 bases identical to TRBD1. The CDR3 length is 16 residues. With 3 bases clipped from V and 1 base from J, the junction kept 9 bases outside the gene matches. Germline V gives CDR1 LNHDA, CDR2 SQIVND (reference sequence). CDR3 DNA: TGTGCCAGTAGTATTACCGGGACAGCCACGTCCTACGAGCAGTACTTC. It encodes CASSITGTATSYEQYF.

The V gene is TRBV9, the J gene TRBJ2-3; perhaps TRBD2 as D (6 bases). V lost 3 bases and J 2 bases, leaving 10 bases between the germline ends. Germline V gene sequence: CDR1 SGDLS, CDR2 YYNGEE. The CDR3 sequence is 14 residues long. The CDR3 protein is CASSEEGITDTQYF. In DNA, the CDR3 is TGTGCCAGCAGCGAGGAGGGTATCACAGATACGCAGTATTTT.

The genes are TRBV19 and TRBJ2-7, with 9 bases that match TRBD1. The germline V gene encodes CDR1 LNHDA and CDR2 SQIVND (reference sequence). CDR3 length: 15 residues. Germline trimming cut 6 bases from V and 0 bases from J; bases unmatched to any gene: 6. CDR3 in amino acids: CASRGRQGDSYEQYF. The CDR3 DNA sequence: TGTGCCAGTAGGGGCCGACAGGGGGACTCCTACGAGCAGTACTTC.

The rearrangement links TRBV5-8 to TRBJ1-5; 8 bases match TRBD1. After removal of 4 bases from V and 3 bases from J, the junction contained 6 bases not matched to a gene. From germline, CDR1 is SGHTS and CDR2 YDEGEE. The CDR3 contains 15 residues. The CDR3 protein is CASSPDRAVNQPQHF. The CDR3, as DNA: TGTGCCAGCAGCCCGGACAGGGCAGTCAATCAGCCCCAGCATTTT.

The count of this clone is one. The chain couples TRBV30 to TRBJ2-1, with D unclear. From germline, CDR1 is GTSNPN and CDR2 SVGIG (reference sequence). The CDR3 is 12 amino acids. The V end lost 3 bases, the J end lost 6 bases, and 9 bases lay between the germline ends. CDR3 amino acids: CAWRGDINEQFF. The CDR3, as DNA: TGTGCCTGGAGGGGTGACATCAATGAGCAGTTCTTC.

The CDR3 is CASREGSDQPQHF. CDR3 DNA sequence: TGTGCCAGCAGGGAGGGAAGTGATCAGCCCCAGCATTTT. The V and J genes are TRBV28 and TRBJ1-5; no clear D gene. Trimming took 6 bases from V and 5 from J, leaving 11 bases between them. The CDR3 covers 13 residues. Germline V gene sequence: CDR1 MDHEN, CDR2 SYDVKM.